This T cell receptor (beta chain) was captured by sequencing in a study of blood T cells in healthy people across ages. Deletions cut 5 bases from V and 1 base from J, with 8 bases between. The CDR3 is 13 residues long. About this clonotype itself: Its antigen is as yet unknown.

It was with a sample-barcoded 5' primer and a J-beta primer mix that a second PCR of about 6 to 12 cycles was run. Each cDNA molecule was tagged by a template-switch adaptor that had 12 random nucleotides. TCRdb redid the calling of the 5' RACE reads with MiXCR, one entry per CDR3 protein. The table has approximately 850,000 distinct CDR3 sequences, 44% seen once. Aged roughly 6 to 95, donors were systemically healthy Caucasians from Russia. Each donor gave roughly 9.8 milliliters of peripheral blood. Study-wide results and caveats: The recorded TCR beta diversity per million T cells decreased in a roughly linear manner with age.

Material: blood. V is TRBV12-3 or TRBV12-4 and J is TRBJ1-1; D unresolved. The sequence was collected from a man between 60 and 75 years old in good health. This chain's CDR3 is CASSGRSNTEAFF. The CDR3 DNA reads as TGTGCCAGCAGTGGGAGATCGAACACTGAAGCTTTCTTT.